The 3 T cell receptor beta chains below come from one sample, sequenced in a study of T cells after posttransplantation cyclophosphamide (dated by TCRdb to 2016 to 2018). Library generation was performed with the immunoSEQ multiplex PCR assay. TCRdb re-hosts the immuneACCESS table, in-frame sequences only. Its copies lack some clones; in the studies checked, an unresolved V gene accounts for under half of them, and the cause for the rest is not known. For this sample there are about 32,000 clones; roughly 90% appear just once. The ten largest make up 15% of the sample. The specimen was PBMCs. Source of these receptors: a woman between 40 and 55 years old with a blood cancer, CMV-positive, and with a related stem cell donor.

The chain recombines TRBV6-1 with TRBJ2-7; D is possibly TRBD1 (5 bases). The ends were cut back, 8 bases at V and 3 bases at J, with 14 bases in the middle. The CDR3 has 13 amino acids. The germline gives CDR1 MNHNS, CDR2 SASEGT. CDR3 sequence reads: CASSQGFNYEQYF. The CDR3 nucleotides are TGTGCCAGCTCTCAGGGTTTCAACTACGAGCAGTACTTC.

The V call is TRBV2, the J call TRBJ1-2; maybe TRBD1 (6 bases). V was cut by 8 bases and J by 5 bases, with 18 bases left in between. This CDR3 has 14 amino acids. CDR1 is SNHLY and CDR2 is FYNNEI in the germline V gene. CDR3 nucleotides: TGTGCCAGCCCGAAAAGTGGGACATCTTATGGCTACACCTTC. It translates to CASPKSGTSYGYTF.

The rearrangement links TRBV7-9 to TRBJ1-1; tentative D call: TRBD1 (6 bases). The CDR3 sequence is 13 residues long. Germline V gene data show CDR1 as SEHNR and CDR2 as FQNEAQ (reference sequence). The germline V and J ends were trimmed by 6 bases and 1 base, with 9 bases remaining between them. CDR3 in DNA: TGTGCCAGCAGTGGGGGGGCGAACACTGAAGCTTTCTTT. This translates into CASSGGANTEAFF.